In this sample, the clone carrying this T cell receptor (beta chain) turned up many times. Its specificity is unknown. Samples underwent the assay at deep level. Sequenced by immunoSEQ multiplex PCR; TCRdb stores in-frame clones only, minus some. The sample has 600,000 to 800,000 clones, approximately 72% seen once. This sample was taken from a study of shared clonotypes between healthy human individuals. Study-level points and caveats: Shared clonotypes across all four donors exceeded non-shared ones in generation probability.

This CDR3 has 18 amino acids. Germline CDR1 is SGHDN and CDR2 is FVKESK. V gave up 1 base and J gave up 7 bases; unmatched junction bases: 9. Sequencing input: memory CD4+ T cells sorted from blood. As to subset: CD45RA-negative fraction. V usage is TRBV14 and J usage is TRBJ2-1; 14 nucleotides agree with TRBD2. The TCR comes from a woman in her 30s in good health. The chain's CDR3 is CASSQAGTSGRALNEQFF. CDR3 coding DNA: TGTGCCAGCAGCCAAGCCGGGACTAGCGGGAGAGCTTTGAATGAGCAGTTCTTC.